The next 13 T cell receptor beta chains were all read from a single sample in a study of T cells in localized non-small cell lung cancer. Method: immunoSEQ multiplex PCR; TCRdb's copy keeps in-frame clones and lacks some. The sample includes approximately 15,000 clones, about 85% of them seen just once. Sequencing was performed on peripheral blood, taken before any cancer treatment. These TCRs come from a woman aged 40 to 75 with stage I lung adenocarcinoma.

This rearrangement joins TRBV7-9 to TRBJ2-7; D is undetermined. V was cut by 7 bases and J by 2 bases, with 12 bases left in between. The CDR3 totals 13 residues. Germline V CDR1 and CDR2: SEHNR, FQNEAQ (reference sequence). The CDR3 sequence is CASTESSTYEQYF. Written as DNA, the CDR3 is TGTGCCAGCACCGAATCGTCCACCTACGAGCAGTACTTC. Drawing the rest from reference TRBV7-9 and TRBJ2-7, the complete variable domain is DTGVSQNPRHKITKRGQNVTFRCDPISEHNRLYWYRQTLGQGPEFLTYFQNEAQLEKSRLLSDRFSAERPKGSFSTLEIQRTEQGDSAMYLCASTESSTYEQYFGPGTRLTVT.

This chain connects TRBV19 to TRBJ1-5; D remains ambiguous. This CDR3 region has 16 residues. V was pared by 3 bases and J by 6 bases, with 18 bases between. Germline lookup yields CDR1 LNHDA and CDR2 SQIVND (reference sequence). The CDR3 here is CASSIKQSFVGQPQHF. In nucleotides, the CDR3 is TGTGCCAGTAGTATCAAACAGTCGTTTGTAGGTCAGCCCCAGCATTTT. Full variable domain (missing parts from reference TRBV19 and TRBJ1-5): DGGITQSPKYLFRKEGQNVTLSCEQNLNHDAMYWYRQDPGQGLRLIYYSQIVNDFQKGDIAEGYSVSREKKESFPLTVTSAQKNPTAFYLCASSIKQSFVGQPQHFGDGTRLSIL.

The rearrangement uses TRBV5-1 and TRBJ2-7; D is undetermined. The CDR3 loop spans 13 amino acids. Germline V CDR1 and CDR2: SGHRS, YFSETQ. V was trimmed by 2 bases and J by 7 bases, leaving 13 bases between them. The CDR3 bases are TGCGCCAGCAGCTTCGTACACTTAGGGGAGCAGTACTTC. It translates to CASSFVHLGEQYF.

This sequence joins TRBV5-4 and TRBJ1-2; D remains unclear. CDR1 is SGHNT and CDR2 is YYREEE in the germline V gene (reference sequence). This CDR3 region has 13 residues. Trimming left V 1 base short and J 3 bases short, with 7 bases between. Here the CDR3 DNA reads TGTGCCAGCAGCTTGATAGGAGACTATGGCTACACCTTC. This gives the protein CASSLIGDYGYTF.

The chain joins TRBV19 to TRBJ1-2; 10 positions agree with TRBD1. The CDR3 spans 16 residues. The ends lost 5 bases at V and 6 bases at J; junction bases unmatched: 12. Germline assignment: CDR1 LNHDA and CDR2 SQIVND (reference sequence). CDR3: CASSAKPGTGVNGYTF. The CDR3, as DNA: TGTGCCAGTAGTGCCAAGCCCGGGACAGGGGTAAATGGCTACACCTTC.

The rearrangement joins TRBV7-2 to TRBJ2-1, with unresolved D. This CDR3 is built from 12 residues. Trimming shortened V by 5 bases and J by 7 bases, and 9 bases separated the two germline ends. CDR1 is SGHTA, CDR2 FQGNSA, per germline. The CDR3 spells CASSRGSNEQFF. In DNA, the CDR3 is TGTGCCAGCAGCCGAGGCAGTAATGAGCAGTTCTTC.

V and J are TRBV2 and TRBJ2-5; D ambiguous. Trimming cost V 7 bases and J 1 base, with 13 bases left between them. The CDR3 extends over 14 amino acids. The germline gives CDR1 SNHLY, CDR2 FYNNEI. The DNA of the CDR3 is TGTGCCAGCACTGACCTTCAAGGCCAAGAGACCCAGTACTTC. It specifies CASTDLQGQETQYF.

The chain uses TRBV13 and TRBJ2-3, with TRBD2 as a possible D gene (6 bases). The V end was cut by 8 bases, the J end by 7 bases, with 13 bases between. This CDR3 contains 12 residues. Germline V gene lookup returns CDR1 PRHDT and CDR2 FYEKMQ (reference sequence). In DNA, the CDR3 is TGTGCCAGCGGTGGGGGGATAAATACGCAGTATTTT. Amino acids: CASGGGINTQYF.

V is TRBV6-1 and J is TRBJ1-2, with 7 bases that match TRBD1. The germline gives CDR1 MNHNS, CDR2 SASEGT. The CDR3 has 15 residues. Germline trimming cut 4 bases from V and 2 bases from J; bases unmatched to any gene: 7. The CDR3 sequence: CASSGGSTGNYGYTF. CDR3 DNA sequence: TGTGCCAGCAGTGGAGGGTCGACAGGGAACTATGGCTACACCTTC.

The chain combines TRBV2 with TRBJ1-1; no firm D call. This CDR3 contains 15 residues. The germline gives CDR1 SNHLY, CDR2 FYNNEI. V shed 7 bases and J shed 2 bases, with 17 bases lying between them. CDR3 coding DNA: TGTGCCAGCACTCCGAGGGTAGGAGAAAACACTGAAGCTTTCTTT. Its translation is CASTPRVGENTEAFF.

The gene calls are TRBV19 and TRBJ2-5; 8 bases agree with TRBD2. Losses at the gene ends were 3 bases for V and 5 bases for J; bases not matched to a gene: 11. The CDR3 extends over 16 amino acids. The V gene's germline CDR1 is LNHDA and CDR2 SQIVND (reference sequence). The CDR3 is CASSMGDAGGGETQYF. The CDR3, as DNA: TGTGCCAGTAGTATGGGCGACGCGGGGGGCGGTGAGACCCAGTACTTC.

This clone was observed once. V usage is TRBV7-2 and J usage is TRBJ1-1; the D gene is possibly TRBD1 (5 bases). The CDR3 sequence is 12 residues long. Germline loops: CDR1 SGHTA, CDR2 FQGNSA. Trimming left V 5 bases short and J 7 bases short, with 11 bases between. In DNA form, the CDR3 reads TGTGCCAGCAGCCAAACCAGGGTTGAAGCTTTCTTT. Translation: CASSQTRVEAFF.

Turning to this clone: One junction end disagrees with the germline gene, perhaps due to a read error. This chain connects TRBV18 to TRBJ1-2; tentative D call: TRBD1 (5 bases). CDR3 length: 13 amino acids. The V gene's germline CDR1 is KGHSH and CDR2 LQKENI. The CDR3 DNA reads as TGTGCCAGCTCACCCCTCAAAGAGGGGTTCGAGGCCTTC. This encodes CASSPLKEGFEAF.